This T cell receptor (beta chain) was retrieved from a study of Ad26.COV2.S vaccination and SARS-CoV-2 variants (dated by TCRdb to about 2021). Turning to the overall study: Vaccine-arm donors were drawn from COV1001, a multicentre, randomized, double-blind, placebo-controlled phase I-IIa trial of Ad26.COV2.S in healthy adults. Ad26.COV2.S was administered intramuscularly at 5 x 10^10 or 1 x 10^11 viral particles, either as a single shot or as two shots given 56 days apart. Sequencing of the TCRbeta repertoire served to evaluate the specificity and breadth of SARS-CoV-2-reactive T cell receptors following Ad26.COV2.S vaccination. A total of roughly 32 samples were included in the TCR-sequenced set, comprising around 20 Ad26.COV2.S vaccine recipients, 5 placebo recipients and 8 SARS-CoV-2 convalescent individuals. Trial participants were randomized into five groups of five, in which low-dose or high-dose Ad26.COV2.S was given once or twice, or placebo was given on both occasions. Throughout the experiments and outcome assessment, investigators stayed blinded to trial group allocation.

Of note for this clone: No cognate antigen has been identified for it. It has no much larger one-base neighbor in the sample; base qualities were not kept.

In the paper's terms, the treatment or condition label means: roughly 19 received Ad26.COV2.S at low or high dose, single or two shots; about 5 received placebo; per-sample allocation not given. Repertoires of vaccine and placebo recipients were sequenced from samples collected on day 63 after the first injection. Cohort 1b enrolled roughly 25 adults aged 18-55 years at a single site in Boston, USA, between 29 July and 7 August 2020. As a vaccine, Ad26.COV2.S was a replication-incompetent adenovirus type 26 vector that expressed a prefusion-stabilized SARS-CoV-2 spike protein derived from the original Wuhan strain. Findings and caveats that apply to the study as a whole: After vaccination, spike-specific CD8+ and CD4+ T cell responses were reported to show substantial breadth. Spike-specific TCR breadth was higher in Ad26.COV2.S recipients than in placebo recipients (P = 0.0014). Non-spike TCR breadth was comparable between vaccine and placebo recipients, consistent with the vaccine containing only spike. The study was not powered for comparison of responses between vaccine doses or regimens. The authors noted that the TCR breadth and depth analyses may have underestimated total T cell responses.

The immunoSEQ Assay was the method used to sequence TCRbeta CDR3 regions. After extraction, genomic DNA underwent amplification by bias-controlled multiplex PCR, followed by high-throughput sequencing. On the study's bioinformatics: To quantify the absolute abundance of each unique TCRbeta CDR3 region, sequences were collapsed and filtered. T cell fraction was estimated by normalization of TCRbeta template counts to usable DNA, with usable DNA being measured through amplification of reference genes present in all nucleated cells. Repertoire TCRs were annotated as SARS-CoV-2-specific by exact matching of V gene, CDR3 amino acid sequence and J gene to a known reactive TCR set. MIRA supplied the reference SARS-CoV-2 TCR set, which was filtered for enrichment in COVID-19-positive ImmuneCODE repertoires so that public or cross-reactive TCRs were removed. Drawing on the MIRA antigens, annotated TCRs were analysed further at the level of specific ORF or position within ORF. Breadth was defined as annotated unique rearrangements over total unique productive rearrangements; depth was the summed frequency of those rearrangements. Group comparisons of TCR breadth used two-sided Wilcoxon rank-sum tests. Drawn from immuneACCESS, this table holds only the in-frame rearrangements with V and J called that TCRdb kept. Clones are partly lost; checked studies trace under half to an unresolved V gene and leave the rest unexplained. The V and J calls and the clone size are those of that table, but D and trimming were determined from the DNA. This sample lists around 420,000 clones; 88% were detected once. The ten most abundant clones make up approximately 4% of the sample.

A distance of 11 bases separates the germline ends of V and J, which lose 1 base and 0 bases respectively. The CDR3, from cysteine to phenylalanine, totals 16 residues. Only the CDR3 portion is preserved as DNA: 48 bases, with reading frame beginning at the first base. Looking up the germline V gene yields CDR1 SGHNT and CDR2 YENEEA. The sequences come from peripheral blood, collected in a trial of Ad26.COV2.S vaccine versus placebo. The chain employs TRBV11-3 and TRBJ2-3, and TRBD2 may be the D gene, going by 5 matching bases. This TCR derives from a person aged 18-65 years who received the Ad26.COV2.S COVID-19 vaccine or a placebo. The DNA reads TGTGCCAGCAGCTTAGGAGAGGGTATCAGCACAGATACGCAGTATTTT. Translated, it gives CASSLGEGISTDTQYF.